This TCR beta chain was sequenced in a study of cytomegalovirus exposure and HLA in healthy donors. Broader study findings: Diagnosis of cytomegalovirus status made by the classifier reportedly showed high specificity and sensitivity. Versus the 666-donor mean, an Asian-associated ancestry cluster reportedly showed fewer N-insertions in a later analysis. A later analysis linked a missense DCLRE1C variant to TCR beta V- and J-gene trimming.

CDR1 SGHTA and CDR2 FQGNSA come from the germline V gene. This CDR3 contains 15 residues. The J segment lost 5 bases and the V segment lost 1 base, leaving 5 bases of the junction unmatched. For this clone: Its antigen is undetermined.

PCR employed 60 Vbeta and 13 Jbeta primers. Sequencing was performed with immunoSEQ multiplex PCR; in TCRdb, only in-frame clones are kept and a portion is missing. Of more than 95,000 clones listed, roughly 79% are singletons. V gene TRBV7-2 combines with J gene TRBJ2-3; TRBD2 agrees at 8 bases. The sample was PBMCs. The sequence came from a man aged 55 to 70 in good health and CMV-seropositive. This CDR3 is CASSLEAGAGDTQYF. CDR3 DNA sequence: TGTGCCAGCAGCTTAGAAGCGGGGGCGGGAGATACGCAGTATTTT.